The next 20 T cell receptor beta chains were all read from a single sample in a study of Ad26.COV2.S vaccination and SARS-CoV-2 variants. Sequenced by immunoSEQ multiplex PCR; TCRdb stores in-frame clones only, minus some. This table has about 180,000 clones, around 88% appearing once. Sequencing was performed on peripheral blood, taken after recovery from COVID-19. The receptors derive from a human donor who had recovered from COVID-19.

This sequence joins TRBV6-1 and TRBJ2-3; weak D call: TRBD2 (5 bases). This CDR3 has 14 residues. Germline V gives CDR1 MNHNS, CDR2 SASEGT. The ends were cut back, 2 bases at V and 3 bases at J, with 9 bases in the middle. The CDR3 reads CASSETRGTDTQYF. The CDR3 DNA reads as TGTGCCAGCAGTGAAACCCGAGGGACAGATACGCAGTATTTT.

The V call is TRBV6-5, the J call TRBJ1-3; maybe TRBD1 (5 bases). V lost 6 bases to trimming and J lost 6 bases, with 15 bases between them. The CDR3 loop spans 14 amino acids. Germline V gene sequence: CDR1 MNHEY, CDR2 SVGAGI. CDR3 bases: TGTGCCAGCAGAACGATCCGGGGCCTAAACACCATATATTTT. Translated: CASRTIRGLNTIYF.

This sequence joins TRBV6-5 and TRBJ2-5; TRBD1 matches at 10 bases. The trim removed 6 bases at V and 4 bases at J, leaving 8 bases unmatched. The CDR3 runs to 15 residues. The V gene's germline CDR1 is MNHEY and CDR2 SVGAGI. CDR3 residues: CASRFAGTGAETQYF. The CDR3 DNA is TGTGCCAGCAGGTTCGCCGGGACAGGGGCAGAGACCCAGTACTTC.

The gene calls are TRBV6-1 and TRBJ2-2; possibly TRBD1 for D (6 bases). V was trimmed by 1 base and J by 7 bases, leaving 16 bases between them. CDR3 length equals 16 residues. From germline, CDR1 is MNHNS and CDR2 SASEGT. The chain's CDR3 is CASSEVRQVKGGELFF. Here the CDR3 DNA reads TGTGCCAGCAGTGAAGTTAGACAGGTCAAGGGCGGGGAGCTGTTTTTT.

The rearrangement uses TRBV12-3 or TRBV12-4 and TRBJ1-1; D gene ambiguous. The CDR3 covers 12 residues. Trimming removed 3 bases at V and 8 bases at J, with 10 bases between. CDR3 DNA: TGTGCCAGCAGTTTGCAACGTTCGGAAGCTTTCTTT. This gives the protein CASSLQRSEAFF.

The sample holds one count of this clone. The chain combines TRBV10-1 with TRBJ2-3; D unresolved. From germline, CDR1 is WNHNN and CDR2 SYGVQD (reference sequence). The CDR3 loop spans 14 amino acids. Trimming stripped 0 bases from V and 2 bases from J, with 6 bases between. CDR3 loop: CASSESWDTDTQYF. CDR3 nucleotides: TGCGCCAGCAGTGAGTCGTGGGACACAGATACGCAGTATTTT.

The chain links TRBV5-6 to TRBJ1-2; tentative D call: TRBD1 (6 bases). Germline CDR1 and CDR2: SGHDT and YYEEEE. Trimming pared 3 bases from V and 0 bases from J, leaving 15 bases between. The CDR3 totals 16 residues. This chain's CDR3 is CASSSRRTASNYGYTF. CDR3 DNA: TGTGCCAGCAGCTCGAGGAGGACAGCGTCTAACTATGGCTACACCTTC.

The J gene is TRBJ2-5, the V gene TRBV11-3; 10 nucleotides line up with TRBD2. Germline V lookup: CDR1 SGHNT, CDR2 YENEEA. The CDR3 spans 19 residues. V shed 5 bases, J shed 2 bases, and the junction held 17 bases outside the gene matches. The DNA of the CDR3 is TGTGCCAGCAGCAGAAGCCTAGGAGCGGGGGGGCAGATTCAAGAGACCCAGTACTTC. Protein sequence: CASSRSLGAGGQIQETQYF.

V gene TRBV10-3 combines with J gene TRBJ1-4; TRBD1 might be the D (6 bases). This CDR3 spans 14 amino acids. V was cut by 3 bases and J by 5 bases, with 10 bases left in between. Germline-derived CDR1 and CDR2 are ENHRY and SYGVKD. The DNA for the CDR3 is TGTGCCATCAGTGATCTGGGGGGCAATGAAAAACTGTTTTTT. As protein: CAISDLGGNEKLFF.

J is TRBJ2-1 and V is TRBV6-6; D remains unclear. The V end was cut by 4 bases, the J end by 10 bases, with 14 bases between. Germline loops: CDR1 MNHNY, CDR2 SVGAGI (reference sequence). The CDR3 has 13 residues. In DNA form, the CDR3 reads TGTGCCAGCAGTTCCACCGTAGTGAGCGAGCAGTTCTTC. Its translation is CASSSTVVSEQFF.

This chain joins TRBV5-1 and TRBJ1-1; D not certain. V lost 5 bases to trimming and J lost 5 bases, with 16 bases between them. Germline V CDR1 and CDR2: SGHRS, YFSETQ. The CDR3 has 14 amino acids. CDR3 nucleotides: TGCGCCAGCAGTTTACGGCCCGAGGTTACTGAAGCTTTCTTT. Encoded protein: CASSLRPEVTEAFF.

The chain employs TRBV5-1 and TRBJ2-1; D might be TRBD1 or TRBD2, each matching 5 bases. V lost 0 bases and J lost 2, with 9 bases in between. Germline lookup yields CDR1 SGHRS and CDR2 YFSETQ. The CDR3 runs to 15 residues. The chain's CDR3 is CASSLVSGPYNEQFF. The CDR3, as DNA: TGCGCCAGCAGCTTGGTTTCGGGGCCCTACAATGAGCAGTTCTTC.

This sequence joins TRBV5-1 and TRBJ1-2; possible D gene TRBD1, 5 bases. V was shortened by 5 bases and J by 4 bases, with 12 bases between the two germline ends. The CDR3 is 13 residues long. Germline loops: CDR1 SGHRS, CDR2 YFSETQ. Here the CDR3 reads CASSHRQTYGYTF. DNA for the CDR3: TGCGCCAGCAGTCACCGACAGACCTATGGCTACACCTTC. Supplemented by reference TRBV5-1 and TRBJ1-2, the full variable domain reads KAGVTQTPRYLIKTRGQQVTLSCSPISGHRSVSWYQQTPGQGLQFLFEYFSETQRNKGNFPGRFSGRQFSNSRSEMNVSTLELGDSALYLCASSHRQTYGYTFGSGTRLTVV.

J is TRBJ1-5 and V is TRBV6-7, with a tentative D call TRBD1 (6 bases). TRBV6-7 carries the ORF label, with uncertain function. V lost 8 bases to trimming and J lost 2 bases, with 25 bases between them. This CDR3 is built from 18 residues. The CDR3: CASPTRELGRGGNQPQHF. CDR3 nucleotide sequence: TGTGCCAGCCCTACCCGGGAATTAGGCAGGGGAGGCAATCAGCCCCAGCATTTT.

The sample holds one count of this clone. The chain carries TRBV4-2 and TRBJ1-5; tentative D call: TRBD1 (5 bases). The V end was cut by 2 bases, the J end by 1 base, with 6 bases between. Per germline, CDR1 LGHNA and CDR2 YNFKEQ. CDR3 length equals 14 residues. CDR3 coding DNA: TGTGCCAGCAGCCAAAGACAGAGCAATCAGCCCCAGCATTTT. This sequence encodes CASSQRQSNQPQHF.

This rearrangement joins TRBV15 to TRBJ2-2; 9 bases match TRBD1. From germline, CDR1 is LNHNV and CDR2 YYDKDF (reference sequence). This CDR3 spans 15 amino acids. V shed 0 bases and J 7 bases; nucleotides not matched to a gene: 3. The CDR3 region has the DNA TGTGCCACCAGCAGAGAACAGGGGGCGGGCGGGGAGCTGTTTTTT. It encodes CATSREQGAGGELFF.

The chain joins TRBV2 to TRBJ1-2; D is unresolved. Germline CDR1 SNHLY, CDR2 FYNNEI. CDR3 length equals 13 residues. Trimming removed 8 bases at V and 2 bases at J, with 12 bases between. The chain's CDR3 is CASHGTRNYGYTF. The CDR3, as DNA: TGTGCCAGCCATGGAACGCGGAACTATGGCTACACCTTC.

The chain recombines TRBV24-1 with TRBJ1-2; D not resolved. The V and J ends lost 1 base and 7 bases respectively, with 6 bases between them. The germline V gene has CDR1 KGHDR and CDR2 SFDVKD. The CDR3 runs 12 residues. CDR3 amino acids: CATSDFRGGYTF. The CDR3 coding sequence is TGTGCCACCAGTGATTTCCGGGGTGGCTACACCTTC.

This chain uses TRBV5-1 with TRBJ1-1, with D unclear. CDR3 size: 14 residues. V was clipped by 3 bases and J by 4 bases, with 13 bases between them. Germline loops: CDR1 SGHRS, CDR2 YFSETQ. CDR3 amino acids: CASSSVDMTTEAFF. The CDR3 nucleotides read TGCGCCAGCAGCTCCGTAGACATGACCACTGAAGCTTTCTTT. Based on the CDR3 plus reference TRBV5-1 and TRBJ1-1, the full variable domain is KAGVTQTPRYLIKTRGQQVTLSCSPISGHRSVSWYQQTPGQGLQFLFEYFSETQRNKGNFPGRFSGRQFSNSRSEMNVSTLELGDSALYLCASSSVDMTTEAFFGQGTRLTVV.

The chain is built from TRBV7-9 and TRBJ2-7; TRBD2 matches at 7 bases. Germline V gene lookup returns CDR1 SEHNR and CDR2 FQNEAQ (reference sequence). Germline trimming cut 5 bases from V and 4 bases from J; bases unmatched to any gene: 5. CDR3 length: 13 residues. The CDR3 spells CASSPREGYEQYF. The CDR3 region has the DNA TGTGCCAGCAGCCCTAGGGAGGGATACGAGCAGTACTTC.